The 3 T cell receptor beta chains below all came from one sample that was sequenced in a study of shared clonotypes between healthy human individuals. The data were produced by immunoSEQ multiplex PCR, yet TCRdb's version contains in-frame clones alone and is incomplete. Here the sample spans approximately 700,000 clones, less than 80% being singletons. Source material: memory CD4+ T cells sorted from blood. Regarding subset: CD45RA-negative fraction. The source of these receptors is a woman between 25 and 40 years old in good health.

The chain employs TRBV28 and TRBJ1-2; TRBD1 might be the D (5 bases). V was cut by 9 bases and J by 3 bases, with 20 bases left in between. The germline CDR1 and CDR2 sequences are MDHEN and SYDVKM. The CDR3 totals 15 residues. For the CDR3, the DNA is TGTGCCAGTCGGGGGGTGGACGGGCACGACTATGGCTACACCTTC. Translating gives CASRGVDGHDYGYTF.

V usage is TRBV5-1 and J usage is TRBJ2-2; no firm D call. Per germline, CDR1 SGHRS and CDR2 YFSETQ. The CDR3 totals 15 residues. V was shortened by 0 bases and J by 5 bases, with 11 bases between the two germline ends. CDR3 nucleotides: TGCGCCAGCAGCTTGGGACTGGAGAATACCGGGGAGCTGTTTTTT. Translating gives CASSLGLENTGELFF.

The chain is built from TRBV19 and TRBJ1-5; D is perhaps TRBD1 (5 bases). With 8 bases removed from V and 3 bases from J, the gap between germline ends came to 20 bases. This CDR3 is 16 amino acids long. CDR1 and CDR2 from the germline V gene are LNHDA and SQIVND (reference sequence). CDR3 loop: CASGKLDRVSNQPQHF. CDR3 nucleotides: TGTGCCAGTGGTAAACTCGACAGAGTTTCCAATCAGCCCCAGCATTTT. Drawing the rest from reference TRBV19 and TRBJ1-5, the complete variable domain is DGGITQSPKYLFRKEGQNVTLSCEQNLNHDAMYWYRQDPGQGLRLIYYSQIVNDFQKGDIAEGYSVSREKKESFPLTVTSAQKNPTAFYLCASGKLDRVSNQPQHFGDGTRLSIL.